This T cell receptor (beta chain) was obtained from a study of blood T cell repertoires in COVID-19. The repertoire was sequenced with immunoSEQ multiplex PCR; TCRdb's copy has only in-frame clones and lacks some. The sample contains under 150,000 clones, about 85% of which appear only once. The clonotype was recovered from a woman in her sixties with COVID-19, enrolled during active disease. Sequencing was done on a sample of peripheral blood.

The CDR3 nucleotides are TGTGCCAGCAGTTTTTCGGGGTCTGGCTACACCTTC. The encoded protein is CASSFSGSGYTF. This sequence joins TRBV12-3 or TRBV12-4 and TRBJ1-2, with D unclear. V shed 3 bases and J shed 7 bases, with 9 bases lying between them. The CDR3 is made up of 12 amino acids.